One sample yielded the 13 T cell receptor beta chains listed below, sequenced in a study of cytomegalovirus exposure and HLA in healthy donors. PCR primers comprised 60 Vbeta and 13 Jbeta primers. Assay: immunoSEQ multiplex PCR; the TCRdb copy retains only in-frame clones and omits some. The sample records more than 90,000 clones, about four fifths being singletons. Sequences were obtained from PBMCs. These receptors were obtained from a man aged 25 to 40 in good health and CMV-seropositive.

The V gene is TRBV15, the J gene TRBJ2-6; the D gene is possibly TRBD1 (5 bases). The length of the CDR3 is 15 residues. CDR1 and CDR2 (germline): LNHNV, YYDKDF (reference sequence). V was pared by 4 bases and J by 2 bases, with 9 bases between. CDR3: CATSIRVTGANVLTF. The CDR3 DNA reads as TGTGCCACCAGCATCAGGGTAACTGGGGCCAACGTCCTGACTTTC.

CDR3 protein: CASSQTLAETDTQYF. The CDR3 DNA reads TGTGCCAGCAGCCAAACCCTAGCGGAAACAGATACGCAGTATTTT. The V call is TRBV4-2, the J call TRBJ2-3, with 7 bases aligning to TRBD2. The CDR3 sequence is 15 residues long. Germline-derived CDR1 and CDR2 are LGHNA and YNFKEQ. V shed 2 bases and J 3 bases; nucleotides not matched to a gene: 5.

The rearrangement links TRBV5-1 to TRBJ2-2, with 7 bases lining up with TRBD1. This CDR3 comprises 15 residues. V lost 0 bases and J lost 8; bases outside the gene matches: 7. Germline values: CDR1 SGHRS, CDR2 YFSETQ. CDR3 sequence: CASSLAEGQSGELFF. CDR3 nucleotide sequence: TGCGCCAGCAGCTTGGCCGAGGGACAGTCGGGGGAGCTGTTTTTT.

The J gene is TRBJ1-6, the V gene TRBV30; a possible D gene is TRBD1 (6 bases). The V and J ends lost 3 bases and 6 bases respectively, with 9 bases between them. CDR1 and CDR2 (germline): GTSNPN, SVGIG (reference sequence). This CDR3 is 13 amino acids long. The DNA of the CDR3 is TGTGCCTGGAGGCCAGGGGTTAATTCACCCCTCCACTTT. This gives the protein CAWRPGVNSPLHF.

This clone was observed a few times. This rearrangement joins TRBV5-1 to TRBJ2-1; 7 bases agree with TRBD1. V dropped 4 bases and J dropped 6; count of bases not matched to a gene: 10. The germline V gene has CDR1 SGHRS and CDR2 YFSETQ. The CDR3 is 15 amino acids. The DNA for the CDR3 is TGCGCCAGCAGCCCTACACAGGGGCTCGGCAATGAGCAGTTCTTC. This sequence encodes CASSPTQGLGNEQFF.

V usage is TRBV10-3 and J usage is TRBJ2-7, with 10 positions matching TRBD1. The CDR3 totals 14 residues. V shed 6 bases, J shed 5 bases, and the junction held 7 bases outside the gene matches. Germline CDR1 and CDR2: ENHRY and SYGVKD. The CDR3 loop is CAISRDRGIDEQYF. The DNA for the CDR3 is TGTGCCATCAGCCGGGACAGGGGTATCGACGAGCAGTACTTC.

The V gene is TRBV14, the J gene TRBJ2-3; 9 bases agree with TRBD1. The CDR3 is 15 amino acids. Germline loops: CDR1 SGHDN, CDR2 FVKESK. Unmatched junction bases numbered 3, after V lost 3 bases and J lost 2 bases. The CDR3 DNA reads as TGTGCCAGCAGCCATTGGACAGGGGACACAGATACGCAGTATTTT. It encodes CASSHWTGDTDTQYF.

J is TRBJ1-2 and V is TRBV5-4; the match to TRBD1 covers 8 bases. CDR3 length: 15 amino acids. The germline gives CDR1 SGHNT, CDR2 YYREEE (reference sequence). V was clipped by 3 bases and J by 1 base; unmatched bases: 5. CDR3 nucleotides: TGTGCCAGCAGCTCATACAGGGGGAATAACTATGGCTACACCTTC. It is translated as CASSSYRGNNYGYTF.

This clone turned up a few times. The genes are TRBV9 and TRBJ2-7, with 7 bases aligning to TRBD2. The CDR3 is 15 residues long. Germline V gene sequence: CDR1 SGDLS, CDR2 YYNGEE. With V trimmed by 4 bases and J by 7 bases, 14 bases remained unmatched. For the CDR3, the DNA is TGTGCCAGCAGCTTGGGGGGGGTGGCCTGGCGGGAGCAGTACTTC. Translation: CASSLGGVAWREQYF.

This clone was counted a few times. V and J are TRBV15 and TRBJ1-4; D gene ambiguous. The CDR3 is made up of 18 amino acids. V dropped 1 base and J dropped 0 bases, with 15 bases sitting between them. Germline lookup yields CDR1 LNHNV and CDR2 YYDKDF (reference sequence). The CDR3 loop reads CATSRAGPSVATNEKLFF. For the CDR3, the DNA is TGTGCCACCAGCAGAGCGGGTCCCTCAGTTGCAACTAATGAAAAACTGTTTTTT.

This clone was counted a single time. J is TRBJ2-5 and V is TRBV6-6; D might be TRBD2 (5 bases). CDR1 and CDR2 from the germline V gene are MNHNY and SVGAGI (reference sequence). Trimming took 10 bases from V and 3 from J, leaving 15 bases between them. CDR3 length: 13 residues. CDR3 residues: CAIQGRAEETQYF. The CDR3 nucleotides are TGTGCCATCCAAGGGAGAGCGGAAGAGACCCAGTACTTC.

This clone was found once. The chain recombines TRBV11-2 with TRBJ2-3; weak D call: TRBD2 (6 bases). This CDR3 is 14 amino acids long. Per germline, CDR1 SGHAT and CDR2 FQNNGV. V was cut by 8 bases and J by 2 bases, with 14 bases left in between. CDR3 sequence: CASEAGGYTDTQYF. CDR3 in DNA: TGTGCCAGCGAGGCTGGGGGGTACACAGATACGCAGTATTTT.

This rearrangement joins TRBV4-1 to TRBJ2-5; 9 bases line up with TRBD2. The CDR3 sequence is 16 residues long. V lost 0 bases to trimming and J lost 5 bases; unmatched junction nucleotides: 7. Germline CDR1 is MGHRA and CDR2 is YSYEKL. The CDR3 nucleotides are TGCGCCAGCAGCCAAGATTGGCGGGGGGGCCCCGAGACCCAGTACTTC. Its protein product is CASSQDWRGGPETQYF.